These 9 T cell receptor beta chains were sequenced from one sample in a study of post-analysis software for immune sequencing data. Regarding the study as a whole: Patients had higher frequencies than controls of a handful of TRBV segments, including TRBV5-6, TRBV5-1 and TRBV20-1.

Unique-molecular-identifier-tagged TCR beta cDNA libraries were used. TCRdb re-called the PCR reads with MiXCR, one entry per CDR3 protein. The sample has some 260,000 distinct CDR3 sequences; approximately 34% are singletons. The antigens of these receptors remain unknown. Sequencing used blood. Receptor source: a girl between 5 and 17 years old with multiple sclerosis.

This chain uses TRBV27 with TRBJ1-5; 7 positions match TRBD1. The germline CDR1 and CDR2 sequences are MNHEY and SMNVEV (reference sequence). The CDR3 consists of 12 residues. V gave up 9 bases and J gave up 7 bases; unmatched junction bases: 6. The CDR3 sequence: CASRTGAQPQHF. The CDR3 DNA follows: TGTGCCAGTAGAACAGGGGCACAGCCCCAGCATTTT.

V is TRBV20-1 and J is TRBJ2-7; TRBD1 matches 7 bases. This CDR3 spans 14 amino acids. The germline CDR1 and CDR2 sequences are DFQATT and SNEGSKA (reference sequence). The CDR3 region has the DNA TGCAGCCTTTCCTCCGGGGACAGACCCTACGAGCAGTACTTC. Its translation: CSLSSGDRPYEQYF.

This clonotype was counted at least ten times. The genes are TRBV20-1 and TRBJ2-5, with a weak D call TRBD2 (5 bases). Trimming stripped 1 base from V and 0 bases from J, with 9 bases between. The CDR3 spans 14 residues. CDR1 is DFQATT, CDR2 SNEGSKA, per germline (reference sequence). The chain's CDR3 is CSARGLGNQETQYF. CDR3 nucleotide sequence: TGCAGTGCTAGAGGTCTCGGGAACCAAGAGACCCAGTACTTC.

This clonotype was seen only a few times. This could be a read error, since a much larger clone is one nucleotide away. V and J are TRBV29-1 and TRBJ1-2, with 8 nucleotides matching TRBD1. This CDR3 contains 15 residues. The V gene's germline CDR1 is SQVTM and CDR2 ANQGSEA. The CDR3 loop reads CSAETGVFTNYGHTF. CDR3 DNA: TGCAGCGCCGAGACAGGGGTCTTTACTAACTATGGCCACACCTTC. The whole variable domain, remainder taken from reference TRBV29-1 and TRBJ1-2, is SAVISQKPSRDICQRGTSLTIQCQVDSQVTMMFWYRQQPGQSLTLIATANQGSEATYESGFVIDKFPISRPNLTFSTLTVSNMSPEDSSIYLCSAETGVFTNYGHTFGSGTRLTVV.

The genes are TRBV20-1 and TRBJ2-5, with 10 bases fitting TRBD1. The J call may be faulty, since TRBJ2-7 better matches the DNA end. This CDR3 contains 14 residues. The germline V gene has CDR1 DFQATT and CDR2 SNEGSKA (reference sequence). CDR3 in amino acids: CSASSGTGVGEQYF. In DNA form, the CDR3 reads TGCAGTGCTAGTTCCGGGACAGGGGTTGGCGAGCAGTACTTC.

The rearrangement links TRBV7-9 to TRBJ2-4; 7 positions match TRBD2. J lost 3 bases, V lost 1 base, and 6 bases had no gene match. CDR1 and CDR2 from the germline V gene are SEHNR and FQNEAQ (reference sequence). CDR3 size: 16 residues. The CDR3 nucleotides are TGTGCCAGCAGCTTAGGGGGCAGGGACTACAAAAACATTCAGTACTTC. Its protein is CASSLGGRDYKNIQYF.

There are a few counts of this clonotype. The chain couples TRBV4-3 to TRBJ2-1, with 8 bases identical to TRBD1. After removal of 6 bases from V and 0 bases from J, the junction contained 4 bases not matched to a gene. This CDR3 spans 15 amino acids. Germline loops: CDR1 LGHNA, CDR2 YSLEER. The CDR3 sequence is CASRAGGASYNEQFF. The CDR3 DNA reads as TGCGCCAGCAGGGCAGGGGGCGCCTCCTACAATGAGCAGTTCTTC.

As to this clonotype: This may stem from a read error, because a much larger clone lies one nucleotide away. The chain has TRBV5-1 and TRBJ2-1, with 8 positions matching TRBD1. Germline lookup yields CDR1 SGHRS and CDR2 YFSETQ. The J segment lost 8 bases and the V segment lost 5 bases, leaving 9 bases of the junction unmatched. The CDR3 spans 14 residues. The CDR3 nucleotides read TGCGCCAGCAGGCAAATGACAGGGGTGGATGAGCAGTTCTTC. It specifies CASRQMTGVDEQFF.

This sequence joins TRBV21-1 and TRBJ2-7; the table assigns TRBD1, which was not confirmed against the DNA. TRBV21-1 is described as a pseudogene. The CDR3 runs 15 residues. CDR3 sequence reads: CASTPGGSTPYEQYF. The CDR3 DNA follows: TGTGCCAGCACCCCAGGGGGGAGTACCCCCTACGAGCAGTACTTC.